These 3 T cell receptor beta chains were sequenced from one sample in a study of blood T cell repertoires in COVID-19. TCRdb's copy holds only in-frame clones and misses some; the assay was immunoSEQ multiplex PCR. The sample includes about 160,000 clones, 93% seen only once; the top ten take under 2%. The sequenced sample was peripheral blood. The receptors here all came from an older woman with COVID-19, enrolled during active disease.

The rearrangement joins TRBV18 to TRBJ2-5; D remains ambiguous. Trimming took off 3 bases at V and 4 bases at J, with 12 bases between the two ends. The CDR3 totals 14 residues. Germline V gene data show CDR1 as KGHSH and CDR2 as LQKENI. The CDR3 DNA sequence: TGTGCCAGCTCACCCGGGTGGGTGATAGAGACCCAGTACTTC. It translates to CASSPGWVIETQYF.

The chain joins TRBV6-4 to TRBJ1-2, with D perhaps TRBD1 (5 bases). This CDR3 has 15 amino acids. Trimming shortened V by 5 bases and J by 2 bases, and 15 bases separated the two germline ends. CDR1 MRHNA and CDR2 SNTAGT come from the germline V gene. The CDR3 DNA reads as TGTGCCAGCAGTCCCAGCCCTTCAGGGAACTATGGCTACACCTTC. It yields the protein CASSPSPSGNYGYTF.

The rearrangement joins TRBV6-2 or TRBV6-3 to TRBJ2-7, with TRBD2 matching over 7 bases. The CDR3 is 16 residues long. V shed 6 bases and J 0 bases; nucleotides not matched to a gene: 11. Looked up from germline, CDR1 is MNHEY and CDR2 is SVGEGT. The CDR3 reads CASSPRSAGYSYEQYF. CDR3 bases: TGTGCCAGCAGCCCTAGATCAGCGGGGTACTCCTACGAGCAGTACTTC.